What follows are 30 T cell receptor beta chains derived from one specimen sequenced in a study of T cells after yellow fever vaccination. TCRdb fed the 5' RACE reads into MiXCR, producing one record per CDR3 protein. The profile covers some 300,000 distinct CDR3 sequences, with approximately 10% appearing a single time and around 3.1% taken by the ten largest. The material sequenced was CD4+ T cells sorted from PBMCs, taken 5 days after the yellow fever booster vaccination. The receptor set was obtained from a man aged 18 to 35 who received the YFV17D yellow fever vaccine.

The gene calls are TRBV9 and TRBJ2-2; D assignment may be TRBD1 or TRBD2 (5 bases each). CDR3 length: 16 amino acids. V lost 6 bases and J 0 bases, leaving 15 bases between the germline ends. Germline loops: CDR1 SGDLS, CDR2 YYNGEE. The CDR3 here is CASTIGEFSNTGELFF. CDR3 nucleotide sequence: TGTGCCAGCACCATAGGGGAGTTTTCGAACACCGGGGAGCTGTTTTTT.

This clonotype was counted between two and nine times. V and J are TRBV12-3 or TRBV12-4 and TRBJ1-3; the D gene is possibly TRBD1 (5 bases). The CDR3 is made up of 15 amino acids. Trimming removed 3 bases from V and 0 bases from J, with 9 bases in between. For the CDR3, the DNA is TGTGCCAGCAGTTTTCACAGGAGCTCTGGAAACACCATATATTTT. Amino acid sequence: CASSFHRSSGNTIYF.

This chain connects TRBV12-3 or TRBV12-4 to TRBJ1-2; TRBD1 might be the D (5 bases). CDR3 length: 13 residues. With 5 bases removed from V and 7 bases from J, the gap between germline ends came to 14 bases. The CDR3 sequence is CASSGSDMAGYTF. As DNA, the CDR3 is TGTGCCAGCAGTGGATCGGACATGGCTGGCTACACCTTC.

The chain carries TRBV2 and TRBJ2-3; D is possibly TRBD2 (5 bases). V was pared by 1 base and J by 3 bases, with 5 bases between. Germline CDR1 is SNHLY and CDR2 is FYNNEI. This CDR3 comprises 13 residues. CDR3 in amino acids: CASSEGLTDTQYF. The CDR3 DNA is TGTGCCAGCAGTGAAGGACTAACAGATACGCAGTATTTT.

This clonotype occurred many times. The V gene is TRBV20-1, the J gene TRBJ2-7, with D unresolved. The V end lost 1 base, the J end lost 0 bases, and 16 bases lay between the germline ends. Germline CDR1 DFQATT, CDR2 SNEGSKA (reference sequence). This CDR3 spans 16 amino acids. The CDR3 protein is CSARAAVDASSYEQYV. The CDR3 DNA follows: TGCAGTGCTAGAGCTGCCGTTGACGCTAGCTCCTACGAGCAGTACGTC.

This clonotype was detected a few times. The chain has TRBV19 and TRBJ2-7; unclear D gene. The V and J ends lost 5 bases and 1 base respectively, with 15 bases between them. This CDR3 spans 15 amino acids. Germline CDR1 reads LNHDA; CDR2 reads SQIVND (reference sequence). CDR3 region: CASSRRHAQSYEQYF. In DNA form, the CDR3 reads TGTGCCAGTAGTCGCCGGCACGCCCAGTCCTACGAGCAGTACTTC.

This clonotype was seen many times. The chain recombines TRBV10-2 with TRBJ2-4, with TRBD1 matching over 9 bases. The germline gives CDR1 WSHSY, CDR2 SAAADI. Trimming cost V 1 base and J 1 base; bases outside gene matches: 8. The CDR3 covers 18 residues. The CDR3 region is CASSEWDRVILAKNIQYF. The CDR3 region has the DNA TGCGCCAGCAGTGAGTGGGACAGGGTTATATTGGCCAAAAACATTCAGTACTTC.

Many counts were recorded for this clonotype. The chain carries TRBV5-1 and TRBJ2-5; D remains ambiguous. Germline V gives CDR1 SGHRS, CDR2 YFSETQ. V was trimmed by 2 bases and J by 5 bases, leaving 10 bases between them. The CDR3 runs 13 residues. CDR3 nucleotide sequence: TGCGCCAGCAGCTTTCAGGCCGAGGAGACCCAGTACTTC. Protein sequence: CASSFQAEETQYF.

This clonotype was found a few times. The chain uses TRBV12-3 or TRBV12-4 and TRBJ1-1; D unclear. The V end was cut by 7 bases, the J end by 4 bases, with 16 bases between. The CDR3 loop spans 14 amino acids. CDR3 residues: CASTPVNRGTEAFF. CDR3 sequence (DNA): TGTGCCAGCACCCCCGTCAATCGGGGCACTGAAGCTTTCTTT.

This clonotype was observed a few times. J is TRBJ2-3 and V is TRBV12-3 or TRBV12-4; D gene unclear. Trimming pared 7 bases from V and 4 bases from J, leaving 15 bases between. The CDR3 loop spans 14 amino acids. The CDR3 sequence is CASIPGHGADTQYF. The CDR3, as DNA: TGTGCCAGCATTCCGGGTCATGGGGCAGATACGCAGTATTTT.

This clonotype was counted between two and nine times. The rearrangement joins TRBV27 to TRBJ2-7; no clear D gene. Looked up from germline, CDR1 is MNHEY and CDR2 is SMNVEV (reference sequence). This CDR3 contains 15 residues. V was clipped by 6 bases and J by 6 bases, with 21 bases between them. CDR3 in DNA: TGTGCCAGCAGATCGGGCCGGTCCGGTTATAGCGAGCAGTACGTC. It yields the protein CASRSGRSGYSEQYV.

This chain uses TRBV9 with TRBJ1-3; D remains unclear. The CDR3 runs to 13 residues. Trimming removed 1 base at V and 9 bases at J, with 11 bases between. CDR1 and CDR2 (germline): SGDLS, YYNGEE. The CDR3 reads CASSVTQASTIYF. The CDR3 DNA follows: TGTGCCAGCAGCGTAACGCAGGCAAGCACCATATATTTT.

The chain carries TRBV27 and TRBJ2-3; tentative D call: TRBD2 (5 bases). The germline V gene encodes CDR1 MNHEY and CDR2 SMNVEV (reference sequence). The CDR3 runs to 16 residues. V was pared by 8 bases and J by 3 bases, with 21 bases between. CDR3 sequence: CASSPGVGRGTDTQYF. Here the CDR3 DNA reads TGTGCCAGCTCTCCGGGCGTAGGACGGGGTACAGATACGCAGTATTTT.

This clonotype appeared a few times. The V gene is TRBV7-8, the J gene TRBJ1-6; 11 bases match TRBD1. This CDR3 has 14 residues. The V segment lost 5 bases and the J segment 13 bases; nucleotides outside the gene matches: 7. Germline CDR1 is SGHVS and CDR2 is FQNEAQ. The CDR3 DNA reads TGTGCCAGCAGCCGCGGGACAGGGGGTAGGCCCCTCCACTTT. It encodes CASSRGTGGRPLHF.

The chain combines TRBV11-3 with TRBJ2-1; no firm D call. The CDR3 runs 14 residues. Germline CDR1 is SGHNT and CDR2 is YENEEA. V dropped 3 bases and J dropped 5 bases, with 11 bases sitting between them. Written as DNA, the CDR3 is TGTGCCAGCAGCTTTGAGGCTACTGACAATGAGCAGTTCTTC. Protein product: CASSFEATDNEQFF. Variable domain in full (rest from reference TRBV11-3 and TRBJ2-1): EAGVVQSPRYKIIEKKQPVAFWCNPISGHNTLYWYLQNLGQGPELLIRYENEEAVDDSQLPKDRFSAERLKGVDSTLKIQPAELGDSAVYLCASSFEATDNEQFFGPGTRLTVL.

This clonotype was observed many times. The V gene is TRBV4-1, the J gene TRBJ2-6; 7 positions match TRBD1. CDR3 length: 14 residues. V trimming: 2 bases; J trimming: 6 bases; junction bases outside the gene matches: 1. Per germline, CDR1 MGHRA and CDR2 YSYEKL. In DNA form, the CDR3 reads TGCGCCAGCAGCCAAACAGGGGTGGCCAACGTCCTGACTTTC. Amino acids: CASSQTGVANVLTF.

In its sample, this clonotype was seen many times. This chain uses TRBV5-6 with TRBJ2-5; D is uncertain. CDR3 length: 13 residues. In germline, CDR1 is SGHDT, CDR2 YYEEEE. V lost 0 bases, J lost 2 bases, and 5 bases lay in between. CDR3 residues: CASSLDRQETQYF. CDR3 nucleotides: TGTGCCAGCAGCTTGGATAGACAAGAGACCCAGTACTTC.

V is TRBV10-2 and J is TRBJ2-1, with 7 positions matching TRBD2. The CDR3 has 15 amino acids. Per germline, CDR1 WSHSY and CDR2 SAAADI. V was clipped by 8 bases and J by 0 bases; unmatched bases: 7. The CDR3 nucleotides are TGCGCCAGCCGGGGCGGGGGTAGCTCCTACAATGAGCAGTTCTTC. Translation: CASRGGGSSYNEQFF.

The V call is TRBV14, the J call TRBJ1-3; D unclear. CDR3 length: 13 amino acids. Trimming stripped 3 bases from V and 4 bases from J, with 7 bases between. Per germline, CDR1 SGHDN and CDR2 FVKESK. CDR3 nucleotides: TGTGCCAGCAGCCACCCGGGAGGAAACACCATATATTTT. Protein product: CASSHPGGNTIYF.

This clonotype came up many times. The chain joins TRBV7-2 to TRBJ2-7; possible D gene TRBD1, 5 bases. Per the germline V gene, CDR1 is SGHTA and CDR2 is FQGNSA. Trimming shortened V by 4 bases and J by 0 bases, and 13 bases separated the two germline ends. The CDR3 consists of 15 residues. The chain's CDR3 is CASSSETANSYEQYF. The CDR3 DNA sequence: TGTGCCAGCAGCTCGGAGACAGCGAACTCCTACGAGCAGTACTTC.

The V and J genes are TRBV12-3 or TRBV12-4 and TRBJ2-3; TRBD1 matches 8 bases. This CDR3 has 15 amino acids. V lost 5 bases, J lost 6 bases, and 10 bases stayed unmatched. As DNA, the CDR3 is TGTGCCAGCAGTAGTGGACAGACAGGGGTCGATACGCAGTATTTT. Encoded protein: CASSSGQTGVDTQYF.

This clonotype was seen more than once but under ten times. J is TRBJ1-3 and V is TRBV5-1; 9 bases agree with TRBD1. Germline V gene data show CDR1 as SGHRS and CDR2 as YFSETQ. The CDR3 length is 19 residues. With V trimmed by 0 bases and J by 0 bases, 10 bases remained unmatched. The CDR3 nucleotides are TGCGCCAGCAGCTTGGCACCCGGGACAGGGAGCTTCTCTGGAAACACCATATATTTT. Amino acid sequence: CASSLAPGTGSFSGNTIYF.

This clonotype was counted between two and nine times. The chain carries TRBV5-4 and TRBJ2-7; D possibly corresponds to TRBD1 (6 bases). There are 14 residues in the CDR3. CDR1 SGHNT and CDR2 YYREEE come from the germline V gene (reference sequence). V shed 0 bases and J shed 1 base, with 8 bases lying between them. CDR3 amino acids: CASSLAQGSYEQYF. The CDR3, as DNA: TGTGCCAGCAGCTTGGCCCAGGGGTCCTACGAGCAGTACTTC.

The rearrangement links TRBV19 to TRBJ2-3, with D possibly matching TRBD1 (5 bases). The V gene lost 5 bases and the J gene lost 7 bases, with 19 bases spanning the gap. This CDR3 spans 15 amino acids. Germline-derived CDR1 and CDR2 are LNHDA and SQIVND (reference sequence). CDR3 in DNA: TGTGCCAGTAGTGGGGCCACGCCTCTGACTTATACGCAGTATTTT. It is translated as CASSGATPLTYTQYF.

The J gene is TRBJ1-5, the V gene TRBV19; unclear D gene. Germline V gene data show CDR1 as LNHDA and CDR2 as SQIVND (reference sequence). V was trimmed by 1 base and J by 2 bases, leaving 12 bases between them. This CDR3 is 16 amino acids long. The CDR3 reads CASSIVGGEGNQPQHF. The CDR3 bases are TGTGCCAGTAGTATAGTAGGCGGGGAGGGCAATCAGCCCCAGCATTTT.

This clonotype was counted ten times or more. Germline is not matched at one junction end, which may reflect a read error. This chain connects TRBV5-1 to TRBJ2-5, with D tentatively TRBD1 (5 bases). This CDR3 comprises 13 residues. The V gene's germline CDR1 is SGHRS and CDR2 YFSETQ. The CDR3 reads CASSLGAEETQYF. CDR3 sequence (DNA): TGTGCCAGCAGTTTAGGGGCTGAAGAGACCCAGTACTTC.

This clonotype was counted ten times or more. The gene calls are TRBV20-1 and TRBJ1-2; TRBD1 matches 9 bases. The germline CDR1 and CDR2 sequences are DFQATT and SNEGSKA (reference sequence). This CDR3 is 12 amino acids long. J gave up 4 bases and V 5 bases, and 2 bases lay outside the gene matches. This CDR3 is CSASDRGYGYTF. Written as DNA, the CDR3 is TGCAGTGCTTCGGACAGGGGCTATGGCTACACCTTC.

This clonotype was detected only a few times. The chain has TRBV18 and TRBJ1-3; weak D call: TRBD1 (5 bases). Trimming pared 0 bases from V and 7 bases from J, leaving 25 bases between. Germline CDR1 is KGHSH and CDR2 is LQKENI. CDR3 size: 19 residues. This CDR3 is CASSPPWSGGQGRANTIYF. The CDR3 nucleotides are TGTGCCAGCTCACCACCGTGGAGTGGTGGTCAGGGTCGGGCGAACACCATATATTTT. Full variable domain (missing parts from reference TRBV18 and TRBJ1-3): NAGVMQNPRHLVRRRGQEARLRCSPMKGHSHVYWYRQLPEEGLKFMVYLQKENIIDESGMPKERFSAEFPKEGPSILRIQQVVRGDSAAYFCASSPPWSGGQGRANTIYFGEGSWLTVV.

This clonotype was seen only a few times. V is TRBV5-1 and J is TRBJ1-1, with D tentatively TRBD1 (6 bases). Germline values: CDR1 SGHRS, CDR2 YFSETQ. V was shortened by 5 bases and J by 1 base, with 12 bases between the two germline ends. The CDR3 spans 14 residues. The CDR3 reads CASREQGGNTEAFF. The CDR3, as DNA: TGCGCCAGCAGAGAACAGGGTGGGAACACTGAAGCTTTCTTT.

The V and J genes are TRBV6-1 and TRBJ2-5; TRBD1 aligns across 7 bases. After removal of 8 bases from V and 4 bases from J, the junction contained 7 bases not matched to a gene. The germline gives CDR1 MNHNS, CDR2 SASEGT. The CDR3 runs to 13 residues. CDR3 nucleotide sequence: TGTGCCAGCTCCTTTGACAGGGCAGAGACCCAGTACTTC. Translation: CASSFDRAETQYF.